Following are 9 T cell receptor beta chains from one sample sequenced in a study of technical replicates of blood from a few donors. Libraries were prepared by immunoSEQ multiplex PCR; TCRdb keeps only in-frame clonotypes and omits some of them. The table includes around 81,000 clones, almost 96% detected once. The sample comprised T cells isolated from PBMCs. The source of these receptors is a human donor in good health.

This sequence joins TRBV6-6 and TRBJ1-2, with D unclear. CDR3 length: 11 amino acids. Germline CDR1 reads MNHNY; CDR2 reads SVGAGI (reference sequence). V shed 10 bases and J shed 4 bases, with 10 bases lying between them. CDR3 coding DNA: TGTGCCACAACGTCCGGCTATGGCTACACCTTC. This translates into CATTSGYGYTF.

J is TRBJ1-1 and V is TRBV2; tentative D call: TRBD1 (6 bases). The CDR3 is made up of 16 amino acids. V lost 4 bases, J lost 5 bases, and 20 bases lay in between. Looked up from germline, CDR1 is SNHLY and CDR2 is FYNNEI. CDR3 sequence reads: CASSASRAGGWTEAFF. CDR3 nucleotide sequence: TGTGCCAGCAGTGCCTCGAGGGCTGGGGGCTGGACTGAAGCTTTCTTT.

The chain uses TRBV27 and TRBJ2-7; no clear D. Trimming stripped 2 bases from V and 4 bases from J, with 6 bases between. The CDR3 extends over 12 amino acids. CDR1 is MNHEY and CDR2 is SMNVEV in the germline V gene (reference sequence). CDR3 loop: CASSLPGYEQYF. The CDR3, as DNA: TGTGCCAGCAGTTTACCCGGGTACGAGCAGTACTTC.

The chain is built from TRBV11-3 and TRBJ2-7; 8 bases agree with TRBD2. CDR3 length equals 16 residues. Germline CDR1 reads SGHNT; CDR2 reads YENEEA. The ends lost 5 bases at V and 6 bases at J; junction bases unmatched: 15. CDR3 amino acids: CASSPRQSGSSFEQYF. CDR3 in DNA: TGTGCCAGCAGCCCCCGACAGAGCGGGAGCAGCTTCGAGCAGTACTTC.

The genes are TRBV5-4 and TRBJ2-1, with D uncertain. Trimming took off 7 bases at V and 0 bases at J, with 11 bases between the two ends. The CDR3 extends over 14 amino acids. CDR1 and CDR2 (germline): SGHNT, YYREEE (reference sequence). The CDR3 region is CASGPSGSYNEQFF. The CDR3 DNA reads TGTGCCAGCGGCCCCTCGGGCTCCTACAATGAGCAGTTCTTC.

This rearrangement joins TRBV6-1 to TRBJ1-1, with D perhaps matching TRBD1 (5 bases). Germline CDR1 reads MNHNS; CDR2 reads SASEGT. V was pared by 6 bases and J by 5 bases, with 19 bases between. This CDR3 spans 15 amino acids. This CDR3 reads CASRGPLGQGTEAFF. In nucleotides, the CDR3 is TGTGCCAGCAGAGGGCCACTGGGGCAGGGTACTGAAGCTTTCTTT.

The rearrangement uses TRBV7-2 and TRBJ2-7, with TRBD1 as a possible D gene (5 bases). Trimming removed 2 bases from V and 0 bases from J, with 8 bases in between. Germline loops: CDR1 SGHTA, CDR2 FQGNSA. The CDR3 runs to 14 residues. CDR3 DNA: TGTGCCAGCAGCTTACCAGGACACTCCTACGAGCAGTACTTC. Its protein product is CASSLPGHSYEQYF.

Here the CDR3 DNA reads TGTGCCAGCAGCGAGACCTACGAGCAGTACTTC. It encodes CASSETYEQYF. The chain uses TRBV5-8 and TRBJ2-7; D is undetermined. This CDR3 has 11 residues. Germline CDR1 and CDR2: SGHTS and YDEGEE. The V gene lost 4 bases and the J gene lost 2 bases, with 4 bases spanning the gap.

The chain employs TRBV6-5 and TRBJ2-5, with D tentatively TRBD2 (6 bases). This CDR3 has 14 amino acids. Germline CDR1 reads MNHEY; CDR2 reads SVGAGI. Deletions cut 7 bases from V and 4 bases from J, with 16 bases between. CDR3 nucleotide sequence: TGTGCCAGCACTAACTCCCACGGGGGAGAGACCCAGTACTTC. Amino acids: CASTNSHGGETQYF.